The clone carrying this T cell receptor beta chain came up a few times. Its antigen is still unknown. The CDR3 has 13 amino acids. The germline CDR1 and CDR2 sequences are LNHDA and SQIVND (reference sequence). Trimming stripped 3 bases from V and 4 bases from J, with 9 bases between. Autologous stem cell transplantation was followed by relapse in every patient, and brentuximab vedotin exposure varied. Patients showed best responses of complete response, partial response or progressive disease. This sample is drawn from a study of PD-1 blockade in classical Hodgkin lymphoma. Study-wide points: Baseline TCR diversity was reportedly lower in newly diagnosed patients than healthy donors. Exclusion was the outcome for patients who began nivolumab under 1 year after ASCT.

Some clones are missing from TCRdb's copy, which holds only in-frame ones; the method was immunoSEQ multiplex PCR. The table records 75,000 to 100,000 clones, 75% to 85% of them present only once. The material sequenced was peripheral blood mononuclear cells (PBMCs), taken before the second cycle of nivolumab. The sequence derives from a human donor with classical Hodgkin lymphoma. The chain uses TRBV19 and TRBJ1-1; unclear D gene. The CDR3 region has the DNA TGTGCCAGTAGTATCGCGGAGGCCACTGAAGCTTTCTTT. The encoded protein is CASSIAEATEAFF.